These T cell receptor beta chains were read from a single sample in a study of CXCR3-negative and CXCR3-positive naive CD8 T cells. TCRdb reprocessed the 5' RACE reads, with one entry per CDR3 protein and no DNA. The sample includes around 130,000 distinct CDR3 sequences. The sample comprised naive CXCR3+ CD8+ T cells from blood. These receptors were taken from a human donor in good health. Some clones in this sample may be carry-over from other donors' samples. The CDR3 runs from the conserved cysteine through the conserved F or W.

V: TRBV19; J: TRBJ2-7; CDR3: CASSIDTDALDSYEQYF
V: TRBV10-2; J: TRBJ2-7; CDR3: CASSEIGLEQGYEQYF
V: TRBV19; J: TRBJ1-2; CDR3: CASSIWNSNYGYTF
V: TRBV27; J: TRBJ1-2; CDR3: CASSWGRTTYGYTF
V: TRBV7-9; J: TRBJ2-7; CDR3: CASGTSVDEQYF
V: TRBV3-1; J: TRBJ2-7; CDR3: CASSPGPSALWGEQYF
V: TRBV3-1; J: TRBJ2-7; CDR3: CASSPEGGGYEQYF
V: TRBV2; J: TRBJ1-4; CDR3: CASSERAQSDFNEKLFF
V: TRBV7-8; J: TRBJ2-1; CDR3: CASSFGSAISYNEQFF
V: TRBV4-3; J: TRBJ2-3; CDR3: CASSQDETGELTDTQYF
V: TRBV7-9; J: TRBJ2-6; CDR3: CASSFPARGFSGANVLTF
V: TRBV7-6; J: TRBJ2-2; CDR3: CASSPGPGRGDAGELFF
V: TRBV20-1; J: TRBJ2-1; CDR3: CSRRAGNEQFF
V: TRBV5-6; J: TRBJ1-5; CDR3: CASSPRDQPQHF
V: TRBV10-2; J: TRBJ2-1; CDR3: CASIRLADSDYNEQFF
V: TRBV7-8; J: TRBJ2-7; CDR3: CASSLVPISYEQYF
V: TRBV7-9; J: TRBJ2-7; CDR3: CASSLTRNEQYF
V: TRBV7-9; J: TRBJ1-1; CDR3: CASSSRDRPTEAFF
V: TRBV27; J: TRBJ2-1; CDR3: CASSLGTLGEQFF
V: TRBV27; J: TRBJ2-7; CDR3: CASSYGLAGEQYF
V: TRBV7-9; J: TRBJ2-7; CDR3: CASSPDTSYEQYF
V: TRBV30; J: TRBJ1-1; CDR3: CAWSDPPRREGKTEAFF
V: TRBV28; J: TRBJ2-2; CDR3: CASRETGGETGELFF
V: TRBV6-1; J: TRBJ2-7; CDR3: CASGWDRGPTYEQYF
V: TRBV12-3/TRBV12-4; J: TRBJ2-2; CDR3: CASSARFTFTGELFF
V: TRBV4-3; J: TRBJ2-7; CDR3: CASSRDTSYEQYF
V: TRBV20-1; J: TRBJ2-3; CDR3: CSAPSGVEDTQYF
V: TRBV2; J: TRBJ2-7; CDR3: CASSTVYEQYF
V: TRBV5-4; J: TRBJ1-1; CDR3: CASSSDGEGVDEAFF
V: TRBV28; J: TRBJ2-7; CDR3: CASSSRGQGGVYEQYF
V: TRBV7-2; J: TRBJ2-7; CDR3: CASSSPGQGTYEHYF
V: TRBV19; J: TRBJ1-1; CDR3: CASSTTGGTEAFF
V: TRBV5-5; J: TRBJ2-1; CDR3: CASSLGGKQFF
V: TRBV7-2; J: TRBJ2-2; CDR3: CASSSLWTSGGVGELFF
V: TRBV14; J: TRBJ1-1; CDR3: CASSPLEVRAEAFF
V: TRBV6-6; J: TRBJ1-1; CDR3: CASSYLGQGEAFF
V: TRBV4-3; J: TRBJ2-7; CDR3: CASSQGMEDEQYF
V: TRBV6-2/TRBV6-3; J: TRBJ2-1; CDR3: CAIGQGGDEQFF
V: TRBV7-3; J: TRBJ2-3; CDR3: CASSTTGGQGADTQYF